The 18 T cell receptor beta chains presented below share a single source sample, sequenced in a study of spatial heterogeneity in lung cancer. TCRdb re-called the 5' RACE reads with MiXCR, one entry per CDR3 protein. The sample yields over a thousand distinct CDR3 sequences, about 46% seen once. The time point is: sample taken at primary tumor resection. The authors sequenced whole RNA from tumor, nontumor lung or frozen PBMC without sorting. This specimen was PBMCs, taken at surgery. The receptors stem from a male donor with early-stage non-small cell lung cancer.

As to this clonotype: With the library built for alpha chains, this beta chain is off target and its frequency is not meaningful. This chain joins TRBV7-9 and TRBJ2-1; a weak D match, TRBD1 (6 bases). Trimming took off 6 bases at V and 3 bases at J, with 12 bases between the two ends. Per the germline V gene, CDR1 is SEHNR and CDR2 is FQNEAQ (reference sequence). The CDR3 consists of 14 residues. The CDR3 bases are TGTGCCAGCAGACCTAAACAGGGCTACAATGAGCAGTTCTTC. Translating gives CASRPKQGYNEQFF. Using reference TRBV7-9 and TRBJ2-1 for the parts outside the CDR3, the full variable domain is DTGVSQNPRHKITKRGQNVTFRCDPISEHNRLYWYRQTLGQGPEFLTYFQNEAQLEKSRLLSDRFSAERPKGSFSTLEIQRTEQGDSAMYLCASRPKQGYNEQFFGPGTRLTVL.

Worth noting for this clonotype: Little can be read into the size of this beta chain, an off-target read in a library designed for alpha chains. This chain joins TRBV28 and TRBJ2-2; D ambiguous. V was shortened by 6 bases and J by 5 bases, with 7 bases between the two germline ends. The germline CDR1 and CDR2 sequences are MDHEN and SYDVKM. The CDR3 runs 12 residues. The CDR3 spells CASSKTTGELFF. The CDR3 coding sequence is TGTGCCAGCAGCAAAACTACCGGGGAGCTGTTTTTT.

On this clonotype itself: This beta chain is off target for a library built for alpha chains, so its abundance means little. The DNA of the CDR3 is TGTGCCAGCAGTTTCAATGGGGGCTCCTACGAGCAGTACTTC. It yields the protein CASSFNGGSYEQYF. The chain is built from TRBV28 and TRBJ2-7, with D perhaps TRBD1 or TRBD2 (5 bases each). The CDR3 is made up of 14 amino acids. Germline CDR1 and CDR2: MDHEN and SYDVKM. V dropped 3 bases and J dropped 0 bases, with 9 bases sitting between them.

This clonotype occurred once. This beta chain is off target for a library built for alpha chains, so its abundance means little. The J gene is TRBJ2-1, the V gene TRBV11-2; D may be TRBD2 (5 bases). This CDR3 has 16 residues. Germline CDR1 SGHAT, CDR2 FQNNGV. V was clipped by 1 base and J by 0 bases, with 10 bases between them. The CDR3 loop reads CASSLASGSSYNEQFF. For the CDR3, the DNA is TGTGCCAGCAGCTTAGCGTCGGGGAGCTCCTACAATGAGCAGTTCTTC. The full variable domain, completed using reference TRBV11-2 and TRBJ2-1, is EAGVAQSPRYKIIEKRQSVAFWCNPISGHATLYWYQQILGQGPKLLIQFQNNGVVDDSQLPKDRFSAERLKGVDSTLKIQPAKLEDSAVYLCASSLASGSSYNEQFFGPGTRLTVL.

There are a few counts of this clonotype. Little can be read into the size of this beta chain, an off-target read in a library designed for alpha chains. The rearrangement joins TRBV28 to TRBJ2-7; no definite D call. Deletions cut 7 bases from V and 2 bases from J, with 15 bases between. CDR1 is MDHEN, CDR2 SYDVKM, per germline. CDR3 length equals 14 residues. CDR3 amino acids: CASTVWDSPYEQYF. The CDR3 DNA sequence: TGTGCCAGCACCGTATGGGATAGCCCCTACGAGCAGTACTTC.

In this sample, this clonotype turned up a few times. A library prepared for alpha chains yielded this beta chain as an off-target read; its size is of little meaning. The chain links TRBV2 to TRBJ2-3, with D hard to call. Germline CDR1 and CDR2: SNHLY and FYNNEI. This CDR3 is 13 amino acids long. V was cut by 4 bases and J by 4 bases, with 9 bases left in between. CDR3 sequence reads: CASSVVGPDTQYF. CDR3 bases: TGTGCCAGCAGTGTGGTCGGACCAGATACGCAGTATTTT.

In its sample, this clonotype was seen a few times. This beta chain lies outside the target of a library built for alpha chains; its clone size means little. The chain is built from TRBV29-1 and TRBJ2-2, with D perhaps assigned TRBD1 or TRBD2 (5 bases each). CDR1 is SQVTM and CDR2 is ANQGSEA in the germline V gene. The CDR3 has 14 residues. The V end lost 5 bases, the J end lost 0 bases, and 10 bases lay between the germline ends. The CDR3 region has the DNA TGCAGCGTTCGGGGCACCGCGAACACCGGGGAGCTGTTTTTT. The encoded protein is CSVRGTANTGELFF.

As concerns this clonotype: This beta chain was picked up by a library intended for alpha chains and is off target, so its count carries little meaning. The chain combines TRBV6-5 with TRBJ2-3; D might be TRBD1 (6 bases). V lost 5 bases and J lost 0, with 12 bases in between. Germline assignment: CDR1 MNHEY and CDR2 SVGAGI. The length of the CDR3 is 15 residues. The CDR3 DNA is TGTGCCAGCAGTAAGGGGACATACAGCACAGATACGCAGTATTTT. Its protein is CASSKGTYSTDTQYF.

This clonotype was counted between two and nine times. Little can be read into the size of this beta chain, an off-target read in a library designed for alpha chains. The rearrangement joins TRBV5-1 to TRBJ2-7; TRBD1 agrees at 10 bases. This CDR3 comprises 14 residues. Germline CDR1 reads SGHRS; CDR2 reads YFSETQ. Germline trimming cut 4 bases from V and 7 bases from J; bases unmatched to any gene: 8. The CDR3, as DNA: TGCGCCAGCAGCCCAGGGGACAGGGGTTCTGAGCAGTACTTC. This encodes CASSPGDRGSEQYF.

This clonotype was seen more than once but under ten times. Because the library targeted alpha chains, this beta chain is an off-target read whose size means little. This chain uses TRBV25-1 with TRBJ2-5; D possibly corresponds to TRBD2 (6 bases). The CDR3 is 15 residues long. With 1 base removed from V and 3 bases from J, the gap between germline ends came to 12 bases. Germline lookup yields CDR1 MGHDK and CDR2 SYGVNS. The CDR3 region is CASSELGREEETQYF. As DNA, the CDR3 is TGTGCCAGCAGTGAATTGGGGCGGGAAGAAGAGACCCAGTACTTC.

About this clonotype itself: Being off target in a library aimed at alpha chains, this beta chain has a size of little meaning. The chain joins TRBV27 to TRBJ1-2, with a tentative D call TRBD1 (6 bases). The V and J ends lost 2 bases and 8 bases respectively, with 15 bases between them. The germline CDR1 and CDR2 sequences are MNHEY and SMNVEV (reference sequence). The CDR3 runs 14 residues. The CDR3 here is CASSLNGGGKGYTF. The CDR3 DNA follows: TGTGCCAGCAGTTTAAATGGAGGGGGTAAGGGCTACACCTTC.

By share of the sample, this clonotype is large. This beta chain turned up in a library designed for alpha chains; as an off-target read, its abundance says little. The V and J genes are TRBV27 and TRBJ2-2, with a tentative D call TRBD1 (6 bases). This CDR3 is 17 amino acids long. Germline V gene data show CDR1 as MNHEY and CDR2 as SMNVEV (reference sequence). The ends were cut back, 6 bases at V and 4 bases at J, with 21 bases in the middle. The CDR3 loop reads CASSSHHQGIGTGELFF. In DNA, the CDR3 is TGTGCCAGCAGCTCACACCACCAGGGGATTGGCACCGGGGAGCTGTTTTTT.

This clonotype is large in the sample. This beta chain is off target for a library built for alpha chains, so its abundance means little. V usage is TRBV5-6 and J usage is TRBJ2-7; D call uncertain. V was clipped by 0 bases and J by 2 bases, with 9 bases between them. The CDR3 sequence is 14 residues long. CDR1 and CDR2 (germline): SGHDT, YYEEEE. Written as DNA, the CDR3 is TGTGCCAGCAGCTTGGGCATGAGGCCCTACGAGCAGTACTTC. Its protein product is CASSLGMRPYEQYF.

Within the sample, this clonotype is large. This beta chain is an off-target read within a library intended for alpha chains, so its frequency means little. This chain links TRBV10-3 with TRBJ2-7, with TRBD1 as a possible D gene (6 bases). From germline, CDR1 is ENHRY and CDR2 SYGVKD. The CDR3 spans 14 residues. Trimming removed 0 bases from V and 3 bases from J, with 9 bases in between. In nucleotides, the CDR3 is TGTGCCATCAGTGAGTCGGGACATTTCTACGAGCAGTACTTC. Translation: CAISESGHFYEQYF.

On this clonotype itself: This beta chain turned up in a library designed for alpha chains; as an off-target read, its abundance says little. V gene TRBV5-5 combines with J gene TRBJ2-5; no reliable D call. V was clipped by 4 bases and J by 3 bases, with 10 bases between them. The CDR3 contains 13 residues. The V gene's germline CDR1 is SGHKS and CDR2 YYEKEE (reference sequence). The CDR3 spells CASSPGGKETQYF. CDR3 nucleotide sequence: TGTGCCAGCAGCCCTGGTGGAAAAGAGACCCAGTACTTC.

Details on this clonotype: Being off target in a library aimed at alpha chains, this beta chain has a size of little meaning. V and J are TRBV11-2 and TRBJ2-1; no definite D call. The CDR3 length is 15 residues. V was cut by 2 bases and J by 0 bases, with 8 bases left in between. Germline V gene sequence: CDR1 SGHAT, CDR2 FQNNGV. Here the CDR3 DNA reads TGTGCCAGCAGCTTACCGGTGCTCTCCTACAATGAGCAGTTCTTC. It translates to CASSLPVLSYNEQFF.

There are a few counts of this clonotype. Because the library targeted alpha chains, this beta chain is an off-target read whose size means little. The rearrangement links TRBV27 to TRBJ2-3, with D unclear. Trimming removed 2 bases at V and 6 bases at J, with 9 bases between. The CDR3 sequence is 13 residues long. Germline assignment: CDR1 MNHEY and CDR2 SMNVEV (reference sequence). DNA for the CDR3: TGTGCCAGCAGTTTAAACTTGGTGGATACGCAGTATTTT. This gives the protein CASSLNLVDTQYF.

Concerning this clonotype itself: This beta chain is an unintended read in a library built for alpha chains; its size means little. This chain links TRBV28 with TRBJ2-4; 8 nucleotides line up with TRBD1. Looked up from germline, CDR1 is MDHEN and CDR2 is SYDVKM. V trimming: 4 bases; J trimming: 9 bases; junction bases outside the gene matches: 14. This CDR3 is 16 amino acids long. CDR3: CASSSPVGQGNFIQYF. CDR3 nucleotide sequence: TGTGCCAGCAGTTCCCCTGTCGGACAGGGAAACTTCATTCAGTACTTC. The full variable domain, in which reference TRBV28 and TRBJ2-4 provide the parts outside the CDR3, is DVKVTQSSRYLVKRTGEKVFLECVQDMDHENMFWYRQDPGLGLRLIYFSYDVKMKEKGDIPEGYSVSREKKERFSLILESASTNQTSMYLCASSSPVGQGNFIQYFGAGTRLSVL.